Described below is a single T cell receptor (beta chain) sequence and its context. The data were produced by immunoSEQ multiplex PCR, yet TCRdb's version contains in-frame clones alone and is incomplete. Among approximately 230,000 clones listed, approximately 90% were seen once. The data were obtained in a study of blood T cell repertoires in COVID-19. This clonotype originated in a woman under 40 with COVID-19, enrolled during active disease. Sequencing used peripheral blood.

CDR3 DNA: TGTGCCTGGAGTGCTCGTAATGAAAAACTGTTTTTT. Residues: CAWSARNEKLFF. The chain employs TRBV30 and TRBJ1-4, with D hard to call. Germline V gene lookup returns CDR1 GTSNPN and CDR2 SVGIG (reference sequence). With 1 base removed from V and 4 bases from J, the gap between germline ends came to 4 bases. This CDR3 contains 12 residues.